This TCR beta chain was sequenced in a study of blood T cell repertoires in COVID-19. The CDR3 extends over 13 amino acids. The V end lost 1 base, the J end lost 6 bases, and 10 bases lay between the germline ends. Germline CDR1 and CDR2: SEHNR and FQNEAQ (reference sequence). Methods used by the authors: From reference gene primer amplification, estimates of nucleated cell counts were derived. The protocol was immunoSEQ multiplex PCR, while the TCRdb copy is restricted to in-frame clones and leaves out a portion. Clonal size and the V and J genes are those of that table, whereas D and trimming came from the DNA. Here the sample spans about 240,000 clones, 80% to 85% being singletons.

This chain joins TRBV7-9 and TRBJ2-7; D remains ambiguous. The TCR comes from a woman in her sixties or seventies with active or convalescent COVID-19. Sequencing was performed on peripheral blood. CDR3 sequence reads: CASSLEVRGEQYF. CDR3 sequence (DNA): TGTGCCAGCAGCTTAGAGGTTCGAGGCGAGCAGTACTTC.